The 13 T cell receptor beta chains in this list originate from one sample, sequenced in a study of OX40 agonist ivuxolimab in advanced cancers. Here immunoSEQ multiplex PCR was the method, and the copy in TCRdb shows in-frame clones only, minus some. The table lists around 64,000 clones, 87% of them singletons. The sequencing here drew on CD4+ or CD8+ T cells sorted from blood, taken in a trial of the OX40 agonist ivuxolimab. These receptors came from an adult with an advanced solid tumor such as melanoma, head and neck, liver or kidney cancer.

The chain joins TRBV30 to TRBJ2-1; 8 bases agree with TRBD1. The CDR3 is 13 residues long. Germline CDR1 reads GTSNPN; CDR2 reads SVGIG (reference sequence). The V gene end was trimmed by 0 bases and the J gene end by 8 bases; junction bases not matched to a gene: 3. CDR3 sequence: CAWSVGRGHEQFF. The CDR3 nucleotides are TGTGCCTGGAGTGTTGGCAGGGGGCATGAGCAGTTCTTC. The whole variable domain, filled in from reference TRBV30 and TRBJ2-1, reads SQTIHQWPATLVQPVGSPLSLECTVEGTSNPNLYWYRQAAGRGLQLLFYSVGIGQISSEVPQNLSASRPQDRQFILSSKKLLLSDSGFYLCAWSVGRGHEQFFGPGTRLTVL.

This clone was detected once. This rearrangement joins TRBV11-2 to TRBJ1-2; tentatively, D is TRBD1 (5 bases). V was pared by 4 bases and J by 7 bases, with 13 bases between. Germline loops: CDR1 SGHAT, CDR2 FQNNGV. The CDR3 loop spans 13 amino acids. The CDR3 is CASSSGRIFGYTF. CDR3 nucleotide sequence: TGTGCCAGCAGCTCAGGGAGAATCTTTGGCTACACCTTC.

This clone was seen just once. The chain combines TRBV10-1 with TRBJ2-5, with TRBD2 identical over 12 bases. V dropped 2 bases and J dropped 3; count of bases not matched to a gene: 4. CDR1 WNHNN and CDR2 SYGVQD come from the germline V gene (reference sequence). The CDR3 is made up of 16 amino acids. The CDR3 here is CASSEGLAGPEETQYF. In DNA form, the CDR3 reads TGCGCCAGCAGTGAGGGACTAGCGGGACCCGAAGAGACCCAGTACTTC.

CDR3 bases: TGTGCCAGCAGCTTAGGGATGAGGGGGGAACCCCAGCATTTT. It translates to CASSLGMRGEPQHF. This chain uses TRBV7-2 with TRBJ1-5, with D possibly TRBD1 on 6 matching bases. The CDR3 contains 14 residues. Per germline, CDR1 SGHTA and CDR2 FQGNSA. V lost 1 base and J lost 10, with 14 bases in between.

The V gene is TRBV6-1, the J gene TRBJ1-2; D is uncertain. With 3 bases removed from V and 4 bases from J, the gap between germline ends came to 3 bases. Per germline, CDR1 MNHNS and CDR2 SASEGT. The CDR3 runs 11 residues. The CDR3 region has the DNA TGTGCCAGCAGTGAGATCTATGGCTACACCTTC. It yields the protein CASSEIYGYTF.

V gene TRBV18 combines with J gene TRBJ2-6; unclear D gene. This CDR3 comprises 16 residues. The V gene's germline CDR1 is KGHSH and CDR2 LQKENI. V was shortened by 4 bases and J by 0 bases, with 10 bases between the two germline ends. CDR3 sequence (DNA): TGTGCCAGCTCACTTGAACTATCCTCTGGGGCCAACGTCCTGACTTTC. It is translated as CASSLELSSGANVLTF.

The chain has TRBV7-6 and TRBJ2-6, with D unclear. Germline V lookup: CDR1 SGHVS, CDR2 FNYEAQ. The CDR3 has 17 amino acids. Deletions cut 1 base from V and 0 bases from J, with 10 bases between. The CDR3 DNA reads as TGTGCCAGCAGCTTAGAACCCCCGGGCTCTGGGGCCAACGTCCTGACTTTC. As protein: CASSLEPPGSGANVLTF.

CDR3 DNA sequence: TGTGCCACCAGCAGAGATAGGAGGAGCAATCAGCCCCAGCATTTT. This codes for CATSRDRRSNQPQHF. The chain has TRBV15 and TRBJ1-5, with unresolved D. V was trimmed by 0 bases and J by 1 base, leaving 7 bases between them. Germline V CDR1 and CDR2: LNHNV, YYDKDF (reference sequence). CDR3 size: 15 residues.

This chain joins TRBV7-9 and TRBJ2-1; no clear D gene. Germline V lookup: CDR1 SEHNR, CDR2 FQNEAQ (reference sequence). The CDR3 contains 14 residues. Trimming cost V 3 bases and J 6 bases, with 12 bases left between them. DNA for the CDR3: TGTGCCAGCAGCTTTCGGGCTGGATCCAATGAGCAGTTCTTC. Encoded protein: CASSFRAGSNEQFF.

The count of this clone is one. The rearrangement joins TRBV30 to TRBJ2-5; D is unclear. The V and J ends lost 0 bases and 2 bases respectively, with 4 bases between them. CDR3 length: 12 amino acids. Germline CDR1 and CDR2: GTSNPN and SVGIG (reference sequence). The CDR3 here is CAWSVLQETQYF. The CDR3 DNA is TGTGCCTGGAGTGTACTTCAAGAGACCCAGTACTTC.

V usage is TRBV18 and J usage is TRBJ1-1; D remains unclear. Trimming shortened V by 5 bases and J by 1 base, and 8 bases separated the two germline ends. Per germline, CDR1 KGHSH and CDR2 LQKENI. The CDR3 contains 13 residues. CDR3 coding DNA: TGTGCCAGCTCATTCGACCCGAACACTGAAGCTTTCTTT. It is translated as CASSFDPNTEAFF.

The gene calls are TRBV7-6 and TRBJ2-1; the match to TRBD2 covers 11 bases. The CDR3 loop spans 15 amino acids. The junction had 4 bases not matched to a gene; V was cut back by 1 base and J by 8 bases. Germline V gene sequence: CDR1 SGHVS, CDR2 FNYEAQ. CDR3 sequence reads: CASSLVAGGRYEQFF. The CDR3 nucleotides read TGTGCCAGCAGCTTAGTAGCGGGGGGGCGTTATGAGCAGTTCTTC. Together with reference TRBV7-6 and TRBJ2-1, the CDR3 gives the full variable domain: GAGVSQSPRYKVTKRGQDVALRCDPISGHVSLYWYRQALGQGPEFLTYFNYEAQQDKSGLPNDRFSAERPEGSISTLTIQRTEQRDSAMYRCASSLVAGGRYEQFFGPGTRLTVL.

The chain employs TRBV7-7 and TRBJ2-5; 11 bases fit TRBD2. V shed 1 base and J 5 bases; nucleotides not matched to a gene: 9. Germline V gene sequence: CDR1 SSHAT, CDR2 FNYEAQ (reference sequence). The length of the CDR3 is 17 residues. CDR3 amino acids: CASSLGSLAGGRETQYF. In nucleotides, the CDR3 is TGTGCCAGCAGCTTAGGAAGTCTAGCGGGAGGAAGGGAGACCCAGTACTTC.